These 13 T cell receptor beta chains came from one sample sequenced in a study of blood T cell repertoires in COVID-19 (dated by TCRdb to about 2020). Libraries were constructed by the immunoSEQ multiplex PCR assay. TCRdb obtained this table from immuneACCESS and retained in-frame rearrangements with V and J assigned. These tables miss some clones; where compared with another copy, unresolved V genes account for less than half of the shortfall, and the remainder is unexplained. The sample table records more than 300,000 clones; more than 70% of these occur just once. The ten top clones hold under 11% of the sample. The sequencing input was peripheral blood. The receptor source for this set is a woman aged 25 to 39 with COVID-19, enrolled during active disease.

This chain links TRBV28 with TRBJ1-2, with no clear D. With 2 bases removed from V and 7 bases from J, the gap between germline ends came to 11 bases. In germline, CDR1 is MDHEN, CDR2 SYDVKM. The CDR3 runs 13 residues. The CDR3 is CASSLGGRGGYTF. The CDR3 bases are TGTGCCAGCAGTTTAGGAGGGCGGGGTGGCTACACCTTC.

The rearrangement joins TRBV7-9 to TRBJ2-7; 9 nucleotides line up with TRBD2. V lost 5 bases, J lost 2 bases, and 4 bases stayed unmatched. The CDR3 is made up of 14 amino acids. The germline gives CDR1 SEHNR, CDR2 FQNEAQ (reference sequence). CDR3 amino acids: CASSPLAGTYEQYF. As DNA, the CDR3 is TGTGCCAGCAGCCCCCTAGCGGGAACCTACGAGCAGTACTTC.

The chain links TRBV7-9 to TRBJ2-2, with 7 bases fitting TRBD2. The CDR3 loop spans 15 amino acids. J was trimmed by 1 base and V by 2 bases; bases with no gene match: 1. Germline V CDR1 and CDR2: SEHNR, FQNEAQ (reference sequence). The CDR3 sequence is CASSLLAENTGELFF. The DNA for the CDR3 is TGTGCCAGCAGCTTACTAGCGGAGAACACCGGGGAGCTGTTTTTT.

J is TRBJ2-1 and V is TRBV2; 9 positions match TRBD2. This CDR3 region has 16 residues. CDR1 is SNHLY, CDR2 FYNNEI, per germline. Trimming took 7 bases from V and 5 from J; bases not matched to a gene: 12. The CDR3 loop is CASTPRWREGDNEQFF. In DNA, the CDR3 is TGTGCCAGCACCCCCAGGTGGCGGGAGGGTGACAATGAGCAGTTCTTC.

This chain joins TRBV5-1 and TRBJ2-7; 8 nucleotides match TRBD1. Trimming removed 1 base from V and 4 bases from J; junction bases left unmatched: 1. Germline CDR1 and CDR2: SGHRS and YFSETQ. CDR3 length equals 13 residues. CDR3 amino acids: CASSLHRGYEQYF. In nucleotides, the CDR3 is TGCGCCAGCAGCTTGCACAGGGGGTACGAGCAGTACTTC.

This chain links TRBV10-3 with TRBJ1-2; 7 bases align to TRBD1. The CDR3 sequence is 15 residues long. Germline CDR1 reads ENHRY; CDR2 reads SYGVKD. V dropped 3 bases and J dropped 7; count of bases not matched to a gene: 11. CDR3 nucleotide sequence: TGTGCCATCAGTGACCACCGGGACAGTTTGGCTGGCTACACCTTC. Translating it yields CAISDHRDSLAGYTF.

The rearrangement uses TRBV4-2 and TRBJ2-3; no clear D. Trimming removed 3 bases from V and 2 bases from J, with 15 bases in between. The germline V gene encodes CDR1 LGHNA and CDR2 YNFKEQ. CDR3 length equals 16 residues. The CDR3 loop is CASSQTQDTSTDTQYF. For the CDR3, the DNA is TGTGCCAGCAGCCAGACCCAAGACACCTCCACAGATACGCAGTATTTT.

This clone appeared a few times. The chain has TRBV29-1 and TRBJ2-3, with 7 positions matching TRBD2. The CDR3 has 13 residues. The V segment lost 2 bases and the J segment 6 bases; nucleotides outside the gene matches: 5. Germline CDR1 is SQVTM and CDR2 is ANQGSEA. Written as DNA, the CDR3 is TGCAGCGTTGAACAGGGAGGGAGGGATACGCAGTATTTT. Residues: CSVEQGGRDTQYF.

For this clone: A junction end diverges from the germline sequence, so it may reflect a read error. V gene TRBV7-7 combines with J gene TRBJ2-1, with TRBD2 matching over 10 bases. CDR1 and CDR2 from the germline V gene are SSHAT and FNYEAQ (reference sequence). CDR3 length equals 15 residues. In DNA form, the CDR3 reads TGTGCTAGCAGCCCAAAGCGGGAGGGCTACAATGAGCAGTTCTTC. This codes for CASSPKREGYNEQFF. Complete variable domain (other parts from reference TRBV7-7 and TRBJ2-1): GAGVSQSPRYKVTKRGQDVTLRCDPISSHATLYWYQQALGQGPEFLTYFNYEAQPDKSGLPSDRFSAERPEGSISTLTIQRTEQRDSAMYRCASSPKREGYNEQFFGPGTRLTVL.

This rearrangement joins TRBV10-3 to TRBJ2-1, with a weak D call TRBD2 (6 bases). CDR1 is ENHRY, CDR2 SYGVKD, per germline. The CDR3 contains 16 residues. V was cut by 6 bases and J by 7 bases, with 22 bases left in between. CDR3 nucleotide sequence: TGTGCCATCAGCAGTGCCCGGAGGGCCCTAGGGAATGAGCAGTTCTTC. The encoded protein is CAISSARRALGNEQFF.

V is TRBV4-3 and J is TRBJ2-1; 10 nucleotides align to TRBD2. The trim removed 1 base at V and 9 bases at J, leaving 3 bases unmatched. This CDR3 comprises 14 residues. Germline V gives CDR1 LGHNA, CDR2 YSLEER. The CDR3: CASSQGLAGVEQFF. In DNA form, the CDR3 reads TGCGCCAGCAGCCAAGGGCTAGCGGGAGTTGAGCAGTTCTTC.

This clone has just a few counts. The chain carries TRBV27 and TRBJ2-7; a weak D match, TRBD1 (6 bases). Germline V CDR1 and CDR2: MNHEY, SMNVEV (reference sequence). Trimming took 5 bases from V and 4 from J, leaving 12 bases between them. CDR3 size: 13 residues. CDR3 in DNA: TGTGCCAGCAGTGTCCAACAGGGTTACGAGCAGTACTTC. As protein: CASSVQQGYEQYF.

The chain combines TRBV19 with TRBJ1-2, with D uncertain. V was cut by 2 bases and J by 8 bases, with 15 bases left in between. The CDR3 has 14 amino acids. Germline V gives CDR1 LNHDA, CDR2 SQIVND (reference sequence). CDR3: CASSISDITGGYTF. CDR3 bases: TGTGCCAGTAGTATATCAGACATTACCGGCGGCTACACCTTC. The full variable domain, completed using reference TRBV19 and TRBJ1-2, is DGGITQSPKYLFRKEGQNVTLSCEQNLNHDAMYWYRQDPGQGLRLIYYSQIVNDFQKGDIAEGYSVSREKKESFPLTVTSAQKNPTAFYLCASSISDITGGYTFGSGTRLTVV.